This T cell receptor beta chain was observed in a study of cytomegalovirus exposure and HLA in healthy donors. Findings and limits, study-wide: Cytomegalovirus association was listed for around 170 TCR beta chains.

The PCR was carried out with 60 Vbeta primers and 13 Jbeta primers. Libraries were prepared by immunoSEQ multiplex PCR; TCRdb keeps only in-frame clonotypes and omits some of them. The sample yields approximately 260,000 clones, 80% to 95% seen once. Germline CDR1 is LNHDA and CDR2 is SQIVND (reference sequence). V was trimmed by 3 bases and J by 8 bases, leaving 14 bases between them. The CDR3 loop spans 14 amino acids. Healthy bone marrow donors made up the donors. In regard to this clone: Its cognate antigen is unknown.

Sequencing was done on a sample of PBMCs. This TCR derives from a girl aged 2 to 10 in good health and CMV-seronegative. The chain uses TRBV19 and TRBJ1-3, with D possibly being TRBD1 (5 bases). The CDR3 reads CASSMGGNSYTIYF. CDR3 nucleotide sequence: TGTGCCAGTAGTATGGGGGGAAATTCGTACACCATATATTTT.